This T cell receptor beta chain derives from a study of T cells after yellow fever vaccination. Study summary: Preparing low-cell-number fractions relied on SMART-Seq v4 Ultra Low Input.

TCRdb processed the 5' RACE reads anew with MiXCR; each CDR3 protein has one entry. The table includes 500,000 to 650,000 distinct CDR3 sequences, about 12% detected once. The CDR3 extends over 16 amino acids. Germline CDR1 and CDR2: MDHEN and SYDVKM. The germline V and J ends were trimmed by 5 bases and 1 base, with 17 bases remaining between them. The V and J genes are TRBV28 and TRBJ2-5; D is perhaps TRBD2 (5 bases). The sequence derives from a man aged 25 to 45 who received the YFV17D yellow fever vaccine. This specimen was PBMCs, taken on the day of the yellow fever booster vaccination. CDR3 sequence: CASSTATAGPQETQYF. In nucleotides, the CDR3 is TGTGCCAGCAGTACAGCGACTGCGGGCCCCCAAGAGACCCAGTACTTC.